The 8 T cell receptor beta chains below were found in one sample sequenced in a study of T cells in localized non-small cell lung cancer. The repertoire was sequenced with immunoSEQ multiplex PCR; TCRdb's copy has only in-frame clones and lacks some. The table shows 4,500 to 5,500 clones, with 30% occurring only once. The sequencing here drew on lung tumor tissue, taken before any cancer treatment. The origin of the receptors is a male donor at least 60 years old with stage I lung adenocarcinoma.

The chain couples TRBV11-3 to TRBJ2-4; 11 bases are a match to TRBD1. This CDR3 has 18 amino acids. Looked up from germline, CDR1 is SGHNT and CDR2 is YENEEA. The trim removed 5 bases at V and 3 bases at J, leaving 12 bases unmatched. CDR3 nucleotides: TGTGCCAGCAGCGACGGACAGGGGGCAAGTAGTGGCAAAAACATTCAGTACTTC. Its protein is CASSDGQGASSGKNIQYF. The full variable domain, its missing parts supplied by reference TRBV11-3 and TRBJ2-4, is EAGVVQSPRYKIIEKKQPVAFWCNPISGHNTLYWYLQNLGQGPELLIRYENEEAVDDSQLPKDRFSAERLKGVDSTLKIQPAELGDSAVYLCASSDGQGASSGKNIQYFGAGTRLSVL.

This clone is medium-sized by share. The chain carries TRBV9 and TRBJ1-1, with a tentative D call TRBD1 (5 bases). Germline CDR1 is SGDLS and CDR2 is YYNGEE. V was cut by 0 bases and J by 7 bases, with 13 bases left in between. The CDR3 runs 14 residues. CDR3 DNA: TGTGCCAGCAGCGTAGGAGGGACCACGGTTGAAGCTTTCTTT. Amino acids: CASSVGGTTVEAFF.

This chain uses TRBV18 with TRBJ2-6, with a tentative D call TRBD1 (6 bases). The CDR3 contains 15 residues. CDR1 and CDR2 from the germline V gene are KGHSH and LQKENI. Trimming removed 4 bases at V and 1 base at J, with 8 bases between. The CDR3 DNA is TGTGCCAGCTCACTACAGGGTTCTGGGGCCAACGTCCTGACTTTC. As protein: CASSLQGSGANVLTF.

The CDR3 nucleotides read TGTGCCAGCTCACCACCGTGGGGAAGCACAGATACGCAGTATTTT. It translates to CASSPPWGSTDTQYF. The V gene is TRBV18, the J gene TRBJ2-3, with D hard to call. Per germline, CDR1 KGHSH and CDR2 LQKENI. Trimming pared 0 bases from V and 0 bases from J, leaving 7 bases between. CDR3 size: 15 residues.

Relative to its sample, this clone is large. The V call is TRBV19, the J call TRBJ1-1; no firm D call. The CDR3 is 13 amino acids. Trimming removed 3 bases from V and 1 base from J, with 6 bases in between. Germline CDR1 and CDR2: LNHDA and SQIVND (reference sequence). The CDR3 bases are TGTGCCAGTAGTATGGACTGGAACACTGAAGCTTTCTTT. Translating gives CASSMDWNTEAFF.

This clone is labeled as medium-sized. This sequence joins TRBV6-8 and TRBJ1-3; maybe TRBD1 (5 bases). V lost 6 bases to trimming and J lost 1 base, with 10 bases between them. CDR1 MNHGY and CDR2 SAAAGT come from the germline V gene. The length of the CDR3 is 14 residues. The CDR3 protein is CASRGTASGNTIYF. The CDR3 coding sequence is TGTGCCAGCAGAGGGACCGCGTCTGGAAACACCATATATTTT.

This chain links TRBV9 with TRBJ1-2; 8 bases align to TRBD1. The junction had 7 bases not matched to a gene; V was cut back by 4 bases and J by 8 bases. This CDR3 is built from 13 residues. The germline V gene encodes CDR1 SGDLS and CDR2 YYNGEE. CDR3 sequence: CASSNRQGLGYTF. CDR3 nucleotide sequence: TGTGCCAGCAGCAACCGACAGGGGTTGGGCTACACCTTC. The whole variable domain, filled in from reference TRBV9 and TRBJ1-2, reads DSGVTQTPKHLITATGQRVTLRCSPRSGDLSVYWYQQSLDQGLQFLIQYYNGEERAKGNILERFSAQQFPDLHSELNLSSLELGDSALYFCASSNRQGLGYTFGSGTRLTVV.

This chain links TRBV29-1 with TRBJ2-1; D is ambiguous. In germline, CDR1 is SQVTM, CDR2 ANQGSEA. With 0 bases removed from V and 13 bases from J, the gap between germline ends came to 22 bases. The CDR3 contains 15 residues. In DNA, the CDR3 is TGCAGCGTTGAAGATCTTTCCGTTTTATGGGGTGAACAGTTCTTC. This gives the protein CSVEDLSVLWGEQFF.